This passage covers 30 T cell receptor beta chains from one sample sequenced in a study of blood T cell repertoires in COVID-19. Here immunoSEQ multiplex PCR was the method, and the copy in TCRdb shows in-frame clones only, minus some. The repertoire holds roughly 120,000 clones, with roughly 80% as singletons. Material: peripheral blood. These TCRs come from a woman aged 55 to 70 with acute or convalescent COVID-19.

The CDR3 coding sequence is TGTGCCAGCAGTTTTAGCGGGGGGGCTAATGAACGGCAGTTCTTC. Translated: CASSFSGGANERQFF. The chain recombines TRBV28 with TRBJ2-1, with 11 bases that match TRBD2. The CDR3 covers 15 residues. The germline V gene encodes CDR1 MDHEN and CDR2 SYDVKM. Germline trimming cut 3 bases from V and 12 bases from J; bases unmatched to any gene: 10.

Only one count was recorded for this clone. This rearrangement joins TRBV30 to TRBJ2-7; a possible D gene is TRBD1 (6 bases). The ends were cut back, 2 bases at V and 6 bases at J, with 17 bases in the middle. Germline CDR1 GTSNPN, CDR2 SVGIG (reference sequence). There are 14 residues in the CDR3. The CDR3 region is CAWSTQGASGEQYF. The CDR3, as DNA: TGTGCCTGGAGTACACAGGGTGCCAGTGGCGAGCAGTACTTC.

This chain uses TRBV3-1 (or the pseudogene TRBV3-2) with TRBJ1-4; possibly TRBD1 for D (6 bases). Germline V gene data show CDR1 as LGHDT and CDR2 as YNNKEL (reference sequence). V lost 4 bases and J 6 bases, leaving 12 bases between the germline ends. The CDR3 runs 14 residues. CDR3 sequence: CASSLGGGDEKLFF. The CDR3 region has the DNA TGTGCCAGCAGCCTTGGGGGCGGTGATGAAAAACTGTTTTTT.

The gene calls are TRBV18 and TRBJ1-3; D is unresolved. Trimming cost V 3 bases and J 0 bases, with 9 bases left between them. This CDR3 is built from 15 residues. CDR1 and CDR2 from the germline V gene are KGHSH and LQKENI. For the CDR3, the DNA is TGTGCCAGCTCACCTAGCGACACCTCTGGAAACACCATATATTTT. This sequence encodes CASSPSDTSGNTIYF.

The chain links TRBV27 to TRBJ1-2; 7 bases are a match to TRBD1. The J segment lost 0 bases and the V segment lost 5 bases, leaving 12 bases of the junction unmatched. The CDR3 totals 17 residues. Germline V lookup: CDR1 MNHEY, CDR2 SMNVEV (reference sequence). The CDR3 sequence is CASSLRRGGASNYGYTF. The CDR3 nucleotides read TGTGCCAGCAGTCTCCGGAGAGGGGGCGCCTCTAACTATGGCTACACCTTC.

There are a few counts of this clone. This chain uses TRBV6-6 with TRBJ1-1, with D hard to call. Germline loops: CDR1 MNHNY, CDR2 SVGAGI (reference sequence). This CDR3 has 13 amino acids. Deletions cut 0 bases from V and 3 bases from J, with 5 bases between. The chain's CDR3 is CASSYSSHTEAFF. The CDR3 coding sequence is TGTGCCAGCAGTTACTCGAGTCACACTGAAGCTTTCTTT.

The chain employs TRBV6-5 and TRBJ2-7; 8 nucleotides line up with TRBD2. The V and J ends lost 4 bases and 2 bases, in that order; junction bases with no gene match: 7. The length of the CDR3 is 15 residues. Germline CDR1 is MNHEY and CDR2 is SVGAGI. Written as DNA, the CDR3 is TGTGCCAGCAGTTTGGCGGGAGGACCGACCTACGAGCAGTACTTC. It yields the protein CASSLAGGPTYEQYF.

This sequence joins TRBV7-9 and TRBJ1-1; 7 bases are shared with TRBD1. Germline CDR1 reads SEHNR; CDR2 reads FQNEAQ (reference sequence). With V trimmed by 4 bases and J by 6 bases, 11 bases remained unmatched. The CDR3 consists of 15 residues. As DNA, the CDR3 is TGTGCCAGCAGCTCATTACAGGGGCGCGGGTCTGAAGCTTTCTTT. It specifies CASSSLQGRGSEAFF.

The rearrangement uses TRBV19 and TRBJ2-1, with 14 positions matching TRBD2. The CDR3 has 17 residues. J lost 9 bases, V lost 3 bases, and 10 bases had no gene match. Germline values: CDR1 LNHDA, CDR2 SQIVND (reference sequence). The CDR3 sequence: CASSISRGGLAGAEQFF. The CDR3 DNA follows: TGTGCCAGTAGTATCTCAAGAGGGGGACTAGCGGGAGCTGAGCAGTTCTTC.

This clone was observed once. J is TRBJ1-5 and V is TRBV7-2, with D maybe TRBD1 (5 bases). The ends were cut back, 4 bases at V and 4 bases at J, with 17 bases in the middle. This CDR3 contains 16 residues. Germline CDR1 SGHTA, CDR2 FQGNSA. This chain's CDR3 is CASSSPAWYRNQPQHF. The DNA of the CDR3 is TGTGCCAGCAGCTCGCCCGCCTGGTACAGGAATCAGCCCCAGCATTTT.

This sequence joins TRBV18 and TRBJ2-7; 7 nucleotides match TRBD1. The CDR3 has 15 amino acids. Germline values: CDR1 KGHSH, CDR2 LQKENI. V was clipped by 5 bases and J by 2 bases; unmatched bases: 9. The CDR3 sequence is CASSKDRSVAYEQYF. CDR3 in DNA: TGTGCCAGCTCAAAGGACAGGTCGGTGGCCTACGAGCAGTACTTC.

The chain combines TRBV27 with TRBJ2-2; no clear D. Germline assignment: CDR1 MNHEY and CDR2 SMNVEV (reference sequence). The V gene lost 6 bases and the J gene lost 4 bases, with 12 bases spanning the gap. The CDR3 has 14 residues. The CDR3 sequence: CASRIQLSTGELFF. The CDR3 DNA is TGTGCCAGCAGGATACAACTATCCACCGGGGAGCTGTTTTTT.

The genes are TRBV6-5 and TRBJ2-7; 9 nucleotides line up with TRBD1. The CDR3 loop spans 15 amino acids. Germline CDR1 reads MNHEY; CDR2 reads SVGAGI. With 7 bases clipped from V and 2 bases from J, the junction kept 9 bases outside the gene matches. CDR3 bases: TGTGCCAGCACCCCGGACAGGGGTTTCACCTACGAGCAGTACTTC. This encodes CASTPDRGFTYEQYF.

The chain joins TRBV27 to TRBJ1-5; no reliable D call. Germline V CDR1 and CDR2: MNHEY, SMNVEV (reference sequence). The CDR3 runs 14 residues. Trimming removed 3 bases from V and 4 bases from J, with 10 bases in between. CDR3 nucleotides: TGTGCCAGCAGTTTCGGTCAAAATAATCAGCCCCAGCATTTT. It is translated as CASSFGQNNQPQHF.

This chain uses TRBV9 with TRBJ2-1; 10 bases agree with TRBD2. The CDR3 has 15 residues. J lost 9 bases, V lost 4 bases, and 10 bases had no gene match. Germline CDR1 reads SGDLS; CDR2 reads YYNGEE. CDR3 residues: CASSLLAGVAVEQFF. CDR3 coding DNA: TGTGCCAGCAGCCTGCTAGCGGGAGTTGCTGTTGAGCAGTTCTTC. The complete variable domain, with remaining parts taken from reference TRBV9 and TRBJ2-1, reads DSGVTQTPKHLITATGQRVTLRCSPRSGDLSVYWYQQSLDQGLQFLIQYYNGEERAKGNILERFSAQQFPDLHSELNLSSLELGDSALYFCASSLLAGVAVEQFFGPGTRLTVL.

This clone was observed a few times. The V gene is TRBV10-3, the J gene TRBJ1-1; D not certain. The CDR3 is made up of 14 amino acids. The V end lost 0 bases, the J end lost 4 bases, and 9 bases lay between the germline ends. Germline-derived CDR1 and CDR2 are ENHRY and SYGVKD. CDR3 in DNA: TGTGCCATCAGTGAGTCAGCTAGTCCCACTGAAGCTTTCTTT. Its translation: CAISESASPTEAFF.

V and J are TRBV10-2 and TRBJ2-1; D is unresolved. Germline V gene lookup returns CDR1 WSHSY and CDR2 SAAADI. CDR3 length equals 14 residues. Trimming shortened V by 7 bases and J by 0 bases, and 10 bases separated the two germline ends. CDR3 sequence reads: CASTADSSYNEQFF. DNA for the CDR3: TGCGCCAGCACGGCGGATAGCTCCTACAATGAGCAGTTCTTC.

The chain joins TRBV5-1 to TRBJ1-5, with a possible D match to TRBD1 (5 bases). V shed 5 bases and J shed 7 bases, with 16 bases lying between them. The germline gives CDR1 SGHRS, CDR2 YFSETQ. The CDR3 runs 14 residues. The CDR3 region is CASSIQGGSQPQHF. The CDR3 bases are TGCGCCAGCAGTATCCAGGGAGGATCCCAGCCCCAGCATTTT.

A single count supports this clone. The genes are TRBV9 and TRBJ2-7; possible D gene TRBD1, 7 bases. The CDR3 sequence is 15 residues long. The ends were cut back, 3 bases at V and 4 bases at J, with 17 bases in the middle. Germline-derived CDR1 and CDR2 are SGDLS and YYNGEE. The CDR3 spells CASSAGGKKSYEQYF. The CDR3 nucleotides are TGTGCCAGCAGCGCAGGGGGGAAAAAAAGTTACGAGCAGTACTTC. The full variable domain, with the rest looked up from reference TRBV9 and TRBJ2-7, is DSGVTQTPKHLITATGQRVTLRCSPRSGDLSVYWYQQSLDQGLQFLIQYYNGEERAKGNILERFSAQQFPDLHSELNLSSLELGDSALYFCASSAGGKKSYEQYFGPGTRLTVT.

V and J are TRBV9 and TRBJ1-3, with D maybe TRBD1 (5 bases). CDR1 and CDR2 from the germline V gene are SGDLS and YYNGEE. Deletions cut 5 bases from V and 1 base from J, with 7 bases between. The CDR3 covers 13 residues. In DNA, the CDR3 is TGTGCCAGCAGTCCAGGGTCTGGAAACACCATATATTTT. Its protein product is CASSPGSGNTIYF.

The chain combines TRBV28 with TRBJ2-5; 7 positions match TRBD2. Germline V gene sequence: CDR1 MDHEN, CDR2 SYDVKM. Unmatched junction bases numbered 6, after V lost 4 bases and J lost 4 bases. The CDR3 spans 14 residues. Here the CDR3 reads CASSSGLVGETQYF. CDR3 DNA: TGTGCCAGCAGTTCCGGACTAGTTGGAGAGACCCAGTACTTC.

The chain recombines TRBV5-8 with TRBJ1-3, with TRBD1 as a possible D gene (5 bases). V was clipped by 4 bases and J by 3 bases, with 14 bases between them. CDR3 size: 15 residues. Germline-derived CDR1 and CDR2 are SGHTS and YDEGEE. The CDR3 coding sequence is TGTGCCAGCAGCCTTGAAGGGGCGAGTGGAAACACCATATATTTT. Protein product: CASSLEGASGNTIYF.

The gene calls are TRBV2 and TRBJ2-7, with a possible D match to TRBD2 (5 bases). Germline CDR1 and CDR2: SNHLY and FYNNEI. The germline V and J ends were trimmed by 3 bases and 3 bases, with 12 bases remaining between them. The CDR3 extends over 14 amino acids. CDR3 DNA: TGTGCCAGCAGTGAGGTCCGGGATCTCTACGAGCAGTACTTC. Translation: CASSEVRDLYEQYF.

V gene TRBV5-1 combines with J gene TRBJ2-2, with 8 bases that match TRBD1. V gave up 3 bases and J gave up 1 base; unmatched junction bases: 8. The CDR3 length is 17 residues. The germline CDR1 and CDR2 sequences are SGHRS and YFSETQ. CDR3 nucleotide sequence: TGCGCCAGCAGCTCAACTTCGGGACAGGTGAACACCGGGGAGCTGTTTTTT. Encoded protein: CASSSTSGQVNTGELFF. The full variable domain, with the rest looked up from reference TRBV5-1 and TRBJ2-2, is KAGVTQTPRYLIKTRGQQVTLSCSPISGHRSVSWYQQTPGQGLQFLFEYFSETQRNKGNFPGRFSGRQFSNSRSEMNVSTLELGDSALYLCASSSTSGQVNTGELFFGEGSRLTVL.

The J gene is TRBJ1-2, the V gene TRBV18; 9 positions agree with TRBD1. V lost 8 bases and J lost 6; bases outside the gene matches: 7. This CDR3 has 13 amino acids. CDR1 is KGHSH and CDR2 is LQKENI in the germline V gene. The CDR3 DNA reads as TGTGCCAGCGTCCGGGACAGGGACAATGGCTACACCTTC. This translates into CASVRDRDNGYTF.

This clone turned up a few times. The chain couples TRBV6-5 to TRBJ1-5; TRBD1 matches 10 bases. Germline loops: CDR1 MNHEY, CDR2 SVGAGI. There are 15 residues in the CDR3. The V and J ends lost 9 bases and 4 bases, in that order; junction bases with no gene match: 9. DNA for the CDR3: TGTGCCAGTTCCGGGACAGGGGTCGGGAATCAGCCCCAGCATTTT. It translates to CASSGTGVGNQPQHF.

The chain carries TRBV7-2 and TRBJ1-2; D unresolved. The germline CDR1 and CDR2 sequences are SGHTA and FQGNSA. V shed 0 bases and J shed 3 bases, with 8 bases lying between them. The CDR3 totals 14 residues. Written as DNA, the CDR3 is TGTGCCAGCAGCTTAGCGCGGGCAGACTATGGCTACACCTTC. Residues: CASSLARADYGYTF.

The rearrangement uses TRBV28 and TRBJ1-2; possibly TRBD1 for D (5 bases). V lost 8 bases and J lost 7, with 11 bases in between. Germline CDR1 MDHEN, CDR2 SYDVKM. This CDR3 is 11 amino acids long. The chain's CDR3 is CASADIVGYTF. CDR3 bases: TGTGCCAGCGCGGACATAGTTGGCTACACCTTC.

V usage is TRBV10-3 and J usage is TRBJ1-5, with D perhaps TRBD1 (6 bases). This CDR3 contains 13 residues. CDR1 and CDR2 (germline): ENHRY, SYGVKD. V was clipped by 6 bases and J by 3 bases, with 9 bases between them. CDR3 DNA: TGTGCCATCAGAGGGGGAGTCAATCAGCCCCAGCATTTT. Translation: CAIRGGVNQPQHF.

In this sample, this clone turned up once. CDR3 coding DNA: TGTGCCAGCAGTAGCATACAGGGTAACACTGAAGCTTTCTTT. Its protein product is CASSSIQGNTEAFF. The chain is built from TRBV28 and TRBJ1-1, with TRBD1 as a possible D gene (6 bases). Trimming cost V 5 bases and J 2 bases, with 12 bases left between them. In germline, CDR1 is MDHEN, CDR2 SYDVKM. The length of the CDR3 is 14 residues.